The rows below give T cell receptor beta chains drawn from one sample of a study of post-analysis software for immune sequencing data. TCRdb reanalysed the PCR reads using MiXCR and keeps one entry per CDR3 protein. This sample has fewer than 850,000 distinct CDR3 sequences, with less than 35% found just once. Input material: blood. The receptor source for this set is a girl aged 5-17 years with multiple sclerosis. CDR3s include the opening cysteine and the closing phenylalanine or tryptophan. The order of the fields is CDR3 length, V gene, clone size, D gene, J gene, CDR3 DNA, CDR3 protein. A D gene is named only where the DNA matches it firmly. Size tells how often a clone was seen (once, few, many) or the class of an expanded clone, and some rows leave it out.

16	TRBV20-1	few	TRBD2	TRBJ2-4	TGCAGTGCTAGAGATCAGGCTAGCGGGGGGACGAACATTCAGTACTTC	CSARDQASGGTNIQYF
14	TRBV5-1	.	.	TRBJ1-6	TGCGCCAGCAGCTTGACAGGGCCCAATTCACCCCTCCACTTT	CASSLTGPNSPLHF
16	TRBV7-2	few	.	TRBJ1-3	TGTGCCAGCAGCGCCGGTACGATCCTCGCTGGAAACACCATATATTTT	CASSAGTILAGNTIYF
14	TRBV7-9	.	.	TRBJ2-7	TGTGCCGGCACCACGACCGAATTCAGGCACGAGCAGTACTTC	CAGTTTEFRHEQYF
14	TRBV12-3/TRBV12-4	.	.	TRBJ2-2	TGTGCCAGCAGTTTGATAGATATCACCGGGGAGCTGTTTTTT	CASSLIDITGELFF
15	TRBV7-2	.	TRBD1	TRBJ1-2	TGTGCCAGCAGTTTTGATGTGACAGGGGCCTATGGCTACACCTTC	CASSFDVTGAYGYTF
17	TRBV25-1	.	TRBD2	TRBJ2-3	TGTGCCAGCAGTCGCACTAGCGGGAGGATGTTGACAGATACGCAGTATTTT	CASSRTSGRMLTDTQYF
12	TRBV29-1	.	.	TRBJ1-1	TGCAGCGTTGAAGAGGGGCGGGCTGAAGCTTTCTTT	CSVEEGRAEAFF
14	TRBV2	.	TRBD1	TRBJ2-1	TGTGCCAGCTCCCGGGACAGTAACTACAATGAGCAGTTCTTC	CASSRDSNYNEQFF
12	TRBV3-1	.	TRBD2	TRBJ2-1	TGTGCCAGCAGCACAGCAGGGAGGGCGAGGTTCTTC	CASSTAGRARFF
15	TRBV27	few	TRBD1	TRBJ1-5	TGTGCCAGCAGTTTTTCCGGGACAGGGTCTCAGCCCCAGCATTTT	CASSFSGTGSQPQHF
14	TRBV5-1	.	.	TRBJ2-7	TGCGCCAGCAGCTTAGAGGGGTACCAAGAGGCCCAGTACTTC	CASSLEGYQEAQYF
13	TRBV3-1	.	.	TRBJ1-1	TGTGCCAGCAGCCAAGATGAGAACACTGAAGCTTTCTTT	CASSQDENTEAFF
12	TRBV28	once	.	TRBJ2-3	TGTGCCAGCAGTCCAGGGTGGAGGGTGCAGTATTTT	CASSPGWRVQYF
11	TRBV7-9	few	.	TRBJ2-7	TGTGCCAGCAGTTCAGTCTCCGAGCAGTACTTC	CASSSVSEQYF
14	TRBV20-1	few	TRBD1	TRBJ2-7	TGCAGTGCTTCTGGACAGGGGGCTTTCAACGAGCAGTACTTC	CSASGQGAFNEQYF
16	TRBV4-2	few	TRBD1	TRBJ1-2	TGTGCCAGCAGCCAACAACAGGGGGGGAACAACAATGGCTACACCTTC	CASSQQQGGNNNGYTF
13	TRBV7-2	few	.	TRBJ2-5	TGTGCCAGCAGCCCCAACAGGTTGGAGACCCAGTACTTC	CASSPNRLETQYF
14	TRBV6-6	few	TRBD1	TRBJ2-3	TGTGCCAGCAGGGCGGACAGGGGAGAAGATACGCAGTATTTT	CASRADRGEDTQYF
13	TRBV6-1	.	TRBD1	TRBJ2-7	TGTGCCAGCGGACCCGGGACAGGGTACGAGCAGTACTTC	CASGPGTGYEQYF
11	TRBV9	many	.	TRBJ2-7	TGTGCCAGCAGCGTAGGCTACGAGCAGTACTTC	CASSVGYEQYF
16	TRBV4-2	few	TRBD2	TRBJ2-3	TGCGCCAGCAGCCAATGGACTAGCGCTGGCACAGATACGCAGTATTTT	CASSQWTSAGTDTQYF
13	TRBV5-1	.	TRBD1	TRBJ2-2	TGCGCCAGCAGCCGGGACAGGGCCGGGGAGCTGTTTTTT	CASSRDRAGELFF
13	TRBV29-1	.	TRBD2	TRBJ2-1	TGCAGCGTTGTGTCGGGGGGGGCAGGCGAGCAGTTCTTC	CSVVSGGAGEQFF
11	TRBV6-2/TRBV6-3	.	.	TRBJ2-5	TGTGCCAGCAGTTACCCCACGGAGCAGTACTTC	CASSYPTEQYF
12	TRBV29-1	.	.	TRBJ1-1	TGCAGCGTTGTACGGGGGTCTGCGGAAGCTTTCTTT	CSVVRGSAEAFF
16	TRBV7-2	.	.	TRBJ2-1	TGTGCCAGCAGCTTAGTAGGGACACGGAGGGGGAATGAGCAGTTCTTC	CASSLVGTRRGNEQFF
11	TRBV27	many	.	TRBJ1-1	TGTGCCAGCAGCTTAGGGACTGAAGCTTTCTTT	CASSLGTEAFF
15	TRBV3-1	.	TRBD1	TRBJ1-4	TGTGCCAGCAGCCGGGGGACAGGGCCAAATGAAAAACTGTTTTTT	CASSRGTGPNEKLFF
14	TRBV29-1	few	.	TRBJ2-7	TGCAGCGTGGACAGCCCGAGATACCCCTACGAGCAGTACTTC	CSVDSPRYPYEQYF
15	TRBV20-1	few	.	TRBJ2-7	TGCAGTGCTAGAGCCCCTTCCGGGAGCTCCTACGAGCAGTACTTC	CSARAPSGSSYEQYF
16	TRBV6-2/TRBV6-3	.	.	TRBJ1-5	TGTGCCAGCACCTCACTCCAGGCCCGCACCAGTCAGCCCCAGCATTTT	CASTSLQARTSQPQHF
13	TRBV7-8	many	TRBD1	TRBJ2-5	TGTGCCAGCAGCCCGGGACAGCAAGAGACCCAGTACTTC	CASSPGQQETQYF
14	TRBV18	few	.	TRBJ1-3	TGTGCCAGCTCAACATCCAATTCTGGAAACACCATATATTTT	CASSTSNSGNTIYF
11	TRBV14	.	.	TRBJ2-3	TGTGCCAGCCAACAGGGAGATACGCAGTATTTT	CASQQGDTQYF
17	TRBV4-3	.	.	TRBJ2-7	TGCGCCAGCAGCCAAGAAGGGTCGGGATTGCGGCTAGAGGAGCAGTACTTC	CASSQEGSGLRLEEQYF
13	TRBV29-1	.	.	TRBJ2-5	TGCAGCGTGGGCAGGGTTTCTTCAGAGACCCAGTACTTC	CSVGRVSSETQYF
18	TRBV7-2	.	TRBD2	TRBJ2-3	TGTGCCAGCAGCCCGAGGACTAGCGGGGTGGGTAGCACAGATACGCAGTATTTT	CASSPRTSGVGSTDTQYF
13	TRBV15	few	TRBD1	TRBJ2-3	TGTGCCACCAGCAGAATCAGGGGGGATACGCAGTATTTT	CATSRIRGDTQYF
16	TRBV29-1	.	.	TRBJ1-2	TGCAGCGCGAGCCCCAGAAAACAGGGACTCTATATCGGCTACACCTTC	CSASPRKQGLYIGYTF
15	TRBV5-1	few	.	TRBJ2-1	TGCGCCAGCAGCACCACCCGGACAGTGGACAGTGAGCAGTTCTTC	CASSTTRTVDSEQFF
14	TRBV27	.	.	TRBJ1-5	TGTGCCAGCAGTTTATCGAGGGGTTTTCAGCCCCAGCATTTT	CASSLSRGFQPQHF
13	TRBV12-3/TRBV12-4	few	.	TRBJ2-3	TGTGCCAACAGTCAACCAGCCACAGATACGCAGTATTTT	CANSQPATDTQYF
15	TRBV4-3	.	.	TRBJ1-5	TGCGCCAGCAGATCGGGGCAGGAATCGAACCAGCCCCAGCATTTT	CASRSGQESNQPQHF
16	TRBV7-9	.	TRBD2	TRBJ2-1	TGTGCCAGCAGCCCAAACGCAGCGGGAGAGTGGAATGAGCACTTCTTC	CASSPNAAGEWNEHFF
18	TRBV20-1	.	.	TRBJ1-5	TGCAGTGCTAGCAATCCGCCGGGGCCCCGTGTGAGCAATCAGCCCCAGCATTTT	CSASNPPGPRVSNQPQHF
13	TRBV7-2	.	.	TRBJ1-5	TGTGCCAGCAGTAGGCTCATCGATCAGCCCCAGCATTTT	CASSRLIDQPQHF
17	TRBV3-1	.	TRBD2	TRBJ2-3	TGTGCCAGCAGCCGCGGGGGGGGCGGAACAGCCACAGATACGCAGTATTTT	CASSRGGGGTATDTQYF
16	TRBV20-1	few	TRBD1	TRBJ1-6	TGCAGTGCGCCGAACCGCGGACAGGGCGAGAATTCACCCCTCCACTTT	CSAPNRGQGENSPLHF
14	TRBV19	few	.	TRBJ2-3	TGTGCCAGTAGTATAGACACCTTACGAGATACGCAGTATTTT	CASSIDTLRDTQYF
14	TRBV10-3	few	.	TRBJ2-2	TGTGCCATCAGCCGGGGACAAGGCACCGGGGAGCTGTTTTTT	CAISRGQGTGELFF
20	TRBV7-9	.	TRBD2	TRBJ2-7	TGTGCCAGCAGCTTAGTCCAGGTGGGGGAAAGCGGGAGGCCCCCATACGAGCAGTACTTC	CASSLVQVGESGRPPYEQYF
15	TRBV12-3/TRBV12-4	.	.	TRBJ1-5	TGTGCCAGCAGCCTAGGACAAAGGGTAGGACAGCCCCAGCATTTT	CASSLGQRVGQPQHF
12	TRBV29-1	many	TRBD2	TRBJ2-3	TGCAGCGCCCACTTGACTAGCGATACGCAGTATTTT	CSAHLTSDTQYF
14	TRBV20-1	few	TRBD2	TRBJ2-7	TGCAGTGCTGACTCCGGGACTAGTCTCATCGAGCAGTACTTC	CSADSGTSLIEQYF
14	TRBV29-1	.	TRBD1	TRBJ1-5	TGCAGCGTCACCTTAGGACAGGGGGCTCAGCCCCAGCATTTT	CSVTLGQGAQPQHF
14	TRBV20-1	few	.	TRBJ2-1	TGCAGTGCTAGCCTCTCAGGGCTTGGCAATGAGCAGTTCTTC	CSASLSGLGNEQFF
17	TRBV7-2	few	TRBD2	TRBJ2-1	TGTACCAGCAGCCCGAGAGAAAGTAGCGGGAGGGCGAATGAGCAGTTCTTC	CTSSPRESSGRANEQFF